Here is one T cell receptor (beta chain) with its context. What it recognizes is unknown. This same CDR3 is encoded by further DNA sequences in the sample. Germline-derived CDR1 and CDR2 are LGHNA and YSLEER. The V and J ends lost 2 bases and 9 bases, in that order; junction bases with no gene match: 5. The CDR3 contains 15 residues. The data derive from a study of shared clonotypes between healthy human individuals. Findings and caveats of the study: Only a few donors were included, so the genetic and exposure-history diversity represented was limited.

The repertoire was sequenced with immunoSEQ multiplex PCR; TCRdb's copy has only in-frame clones and lacks some. The sample comprises fewer than 3 million clones, roughly 92% of which are singletons, and approximately 0.41% rests with the top ten. The sample comprised naive CD4+ T cells from PBMCs. Described subset: CD45RA+ positively selected. This sequence joins TRBV4-3 and TRBJ2-1; TRBD1 aligns across 12 bases. The sequence was collected from a man younger than 30 in good health. Some clones in this sample may be carry-over from other donors' samples. CDR3 in amino acids: CASSQPGQGAGEQFF. The CDR3 bases are TGCGCCAGCAGCCAACCGGGACAGGGGGCTGGTGAGCAGTTCTTC.